This T cell receptor (beta chain) was observed in a study of identical twins. TCRdb independently ran MiXCR on the 5' RACE reads; one entry per CDR3 protein. The table lists roughly 570,000 distinct CDR3 sequences, more than 9% of them singletons. The table lists this clonotype with many counts. Its antigen is unidentified. Whole-study results and caveats: Partly confounded zero-insertion analyses could result from invariant MAIT and iNKT cells. Abundant beta clonotypes from cord blood bore fewer insertions; memory repertoires lacked this pattern.

CDR3 length: 15 amino acids. V lost 2 bases and J lost 8, with 13 bases in between. Per the germline V gene, CDR1 is MDHEN and CDR2 is SYDVKM. These same data were also listed under a study on yellow fever vaccine responses in identical twins.

This chain uses TRBV28 with TRBJ1-6; D not resolved. The receptor's source is a woman aged 18-29 years in good health. The sequenced material came from PBMCs. The CDR3 sequence is CASSLRAGVDSPLHF. As DNA, the CDR3 is TGTGCCAGCAGTTTAAGGGCAGGAGTGGATTCACCCCTCCACTTT.